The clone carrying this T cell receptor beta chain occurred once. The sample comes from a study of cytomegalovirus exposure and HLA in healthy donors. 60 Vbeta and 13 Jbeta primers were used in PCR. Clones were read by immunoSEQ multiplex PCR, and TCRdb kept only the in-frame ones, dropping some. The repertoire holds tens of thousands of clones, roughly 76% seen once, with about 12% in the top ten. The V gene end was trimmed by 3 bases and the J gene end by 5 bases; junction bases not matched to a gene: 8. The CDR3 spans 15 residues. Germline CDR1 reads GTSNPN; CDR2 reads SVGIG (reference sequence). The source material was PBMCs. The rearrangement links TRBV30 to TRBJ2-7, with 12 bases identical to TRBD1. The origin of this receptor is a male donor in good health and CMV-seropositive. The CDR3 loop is CAWRARDRGRDEQYF. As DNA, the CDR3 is TGTGCCTGGAGAGCAAGGGACAGGGGGCGTGACGAGCAGTACTTC. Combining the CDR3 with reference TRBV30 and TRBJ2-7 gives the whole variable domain SQTIHQWPATLVQPVGSPLSLECTVEGTSNPNLYWYRQAAGRGLQLLFYSVGIGQISSEVPQNLSASRPQDRQFILSSKKLLLSDSGFYLCAWRARDRGRDEQYFGPGTRLTVT.